The 23 T cell receptor beta chains listed next were all sequenced from one sample in a study of blood T cells in healthy people across ages. Next came a second PCR, run for about 7 to 12 cycles, which used a sample-barcoded 5' primer along with a J-beta primer mix. TCRdb independently ran MiXCR on the 5' RACE reads; one entry per CDR3 protein. The sample carries 1.5 million to 2 million distinct CDR3 sequences, 35% to 50% recorded once. The sequencing sample was made of blood. These receptor sequences come from a human donor in good health.

The rearrangement uses TRBV11-2 and TRBJ2-6; 9 bases agree with TRBD1. V trimming: 1 base; J trimming: 4 bases; junction bases outside the gene matches: 5. Germline CDR1 is SGHAT and CDR2 is FQNNGV. The CDR3 runs to 17 residues. The CDR3: CASSLGGTGSGANVLTF. Here the CDR3 DNA reads TGTGCCAGCAGCTTAGGTGGGACAGGGTCCGGGGCCAACGTCCTGACTTTC.

The gene calls are TRBV20-1 and TRBJ1-5; D is perhaps TRBD1 (5 bases). CDR1 is DFQATT, CDR2 SNEGSKA, per germline (reference sequence). This CDR3 spans 17 amino acids. Trimming took 0 bases from V and 3 from J, leaving 18 bases between them. The CDR3 here is CSAREVLGEAINQPQHF. CDR3 nucleotides: TGCAGTGCTAGAGAGGTACTGGGGGAGGCGATCAATCAGCCCCAGCATTTT.

This clonotype was recorded a few times. The chain couples TRBV12-5 to TRBJ2-3; no clear D. V was cut by 4 bases and J by 2 bases, with 10 bases left in between. This CDR3 spans 14 amino acids. Germline V CDR1 and CDR2: LGHNT, FRNRAP. The CDR3 region is CASGSWGSTDTQYF. CDR3 coding DNA: TGTGCTAGTGGTTCCTGGGGATCCACAGATACGCAGTATTTT.

The CDR3 here is CASRREQNQETQYF. DNA of the CDR3: TGTGCCAGCAGACGGGAACAGAACCAAGAGACCCAGTACTTC. The V call is TRBV6-2 or TRBV6-3, the J call TRBJ2-5, with a weak D call TRBD2 (5 bases). CDR1 MNHEY and CDR2 SVGEGT come from the germline V gene. This CDR3 spans 14 amino acids. Trimming shortened V by 6 bases and J by 0 bases, and 11 bases separated the two germline ends.

The rearrangement joins TRBV18 to TRBJ1-1; TRBD1 is a possible D gene (6 bases). Germline CDR1 reads KGHSH; CDR2 reads LQKENI. Deletions cut 4 bases from V and 6 bases from J, with 21 bases between. The CDR3 has 16 amino acids. DNA of the CDR3: TGTGCCAGCTCACTCAACTTCGGGGGGCAGGGGTCTGAAGCTTTCTTT. It yields the protein CASSLNFGGQGSEAFF.

In its sample, this clonotype was seen once. The chain links TRBV5-1 to TRBJ2-1; possibly TRBD1 for D (5 bases). The CDR3 extends over 14 amino acids. Germline-derived CDR1 and CDR2 are SGHRS and YFSETQ. Trimming pared 1 base from V and 5 bases from J, leaving 10 bases between. CDR3 in amino acids: CASSLTAGNNEQFF. CDR3 nucleotide sequence: TGCGCCAGCAGCTTGACCGCAGGGAACAATGAGCAGTTCTTC.

On this clonotype itself: One junction end does not reproduce the germline sequence, and a read error may be involved. The rearrangement joins TRBV30 to TRBJ1-4, with TRBD1 as a possible D gene (5 bases). The CDR3 totals 15 residues. CDR1 and CDR2 from the germline V gene are GTSNPN and SVGIG (reference sequence). CDR3 in amino acids: CAWSQTATAAEKRFF. CDR3 coding DNA: TGTGCCTGGAGCCAGACAGCGACTGCGGCCGAAAAACGGTTTTTT.

This clonotype was observed a handful of times. The chain links TRBV2 to TRBJ2-5; D is tentatively TRBD1 or TRBD2 (5 bases each). V was shortened by 7 bases and J by 11 bases, with 23 bases between the two germline ends. The germline CDR1 and CDR2 sequences are SNHLY and FYNNEI. The length of the CDR3 is 14 residues. The DNA for the CDR3 is TGTGCCAGCATCAAAGTTGGGGGTTTGGAAGAGCAGTACTTC. Protein product: CASIKVGGLEEQYF.

For the CDR3, the DNA is TGTGCCAGCAGCCCCCGGCTAGCGGGGGCCCCAGGGACCCAGTACTTC. Protein product: CASSPRLAGAPGTQYF. The genes are TRBV27 and TRBJ2-5; 10 bases line up with TRBD2. The CDR3 contains 16 residues. Looked up from germline, CDR1 is MNHEY and CDR2 is SMNVEV (reference sequence). V lost 6 bases and J lost 7; bases outside the gene matches: 14.

This clonotype was seen a handful of times. V usage is TRBV6-5 and J usage is TRBJ2-1; 8 bases map to TRBD1. Trimming at V came to 2 bases and at J to 8 bases, leaving 8 bases not matched to a gene. The CDR3 is made up of 15 amino acids. Germline-derived CDR1 and CDR2 are MNHEY and SVGAGI. The CDR3, as DNA: TGTGCCAGCAGTTACAGGGCAGGGGGCGTTTATGAGCAGTTCTTC. The encoded protein is CASSYRAGGVYEQFF.

This clonotype was recorded only once. This sequence joins TRBV7-2 and TRBJ1-5; TRBD1 aligns across 8 bases. CDR1 is SGHTA, CDR2 FQGNSA, per germline. The CDR3 spans 16 residues. V gave up 5 bases and J gave up 4 bases; unmatched junction bases: 10. This chain's CDR3 is CASSRTGLTGNQPQHF. Written as DNA, the CDR3 is TGTGCCAGCAGCCGGACAGGGTTGACCGGTAATCAGCCCCAGCATTTT. The whole variable domain, filled in from reference TRBV7-2 and TRBJ1-5, reads GAGVSQSPSNKVTEKGKDVELRCDPISGHTALYWYRQSLGQGLEFLIYFQGNSAPDKSGLPSDRFSAERTGGSVSTLTIQRTQQEDSAVYLCASSRTGLTGNQPQHFGDGTRLSIL.

The chain employs TRBV29-1 and TRBJ2-5, with 8 bases identical to TRBD1. The germline V gene encodes CDR1 SQVTM and CDR2 ANQGSEA. J lost 3 bases, V lost 5 bases, and 8 bases had no gene match. The CDR3 covers 14 residues. The CDR3 loop is CSVLNGQGEETQYF. CDR3 coding DNA: TGCAGCGTTCTGAACGGACAGGGAGAAGAGACCCAGTACTTC.

The rearrangement links TRBV12-3 or TRBV12-4 to TRBJ1-2; TRBD1 might be the D (5 bases). The germline V and J ends were trimmed by 6 bases and 6 bases, with 20 bases remaining between them. The CDR3 is made up of 15 amino acids. CDR3 coding DNA: TGTGCCAGCAGAACCAACAGGATTCGGAGCAATGGCTACACCTTC. This sequence encodes CASRTNRIRSNGYTF.

In its sample, this clonotype was seen a few times. The J gene is TRBJ2-6, the V gene TRBV5-6, with TRBD2 matching over 7 bases. The CDR3 is made up of 15 amino acids. Germline CDR1 and CDR2: SGHDT and YYEEEE. V lost 4 bases, J lost 2 bases, and 3 bases stayed unmatched. CDR3 coding DNA: TGTGCCAGCAGCCAGGCGGGGGCTGGGGCCAACGTCCTGACTTTC. Translating gives CASSQAGAGANVLTF.

V usage is TRBV5-1 and J usage is TRBJ1-1; 9 bases are a match to TRBD1. Germline-derived CDR1 and CDR2 are SGHRS and YFSETQ. This CDR3 region has 18 residues. Trimming removed 4 bases from V and 2 bases from J; junction bases left unmatched: 15. This chain's CDR3 is CASSLTGTGYRANTEAFF. The CDR3 DNA follows: TGCGCCAGCAGCCTGACCGGGACAGGGTATAGGGCCAACACTGAAGCTTTCTTT.

In this sample, this clonotype turned up a few times. The V and J genes are TRBV18 and TRBJ2-7; 7 positions agree with TRBD1. The CDR3 contains 15 residues. Germline V gives CDR1 KGHSH, CDR2 LQKENI. The junction had 6 bases not matched to a gene; V was cut back by 3 bases and J by 1 base. The CDR3 DNA sequence: TGTGCCAGCTCACCCGGGACAGCCGCTTCCTACGAGCAGTACTTC. Protein sequence: CASSPGTAASYEQYF.

The chain is built from TRBV29-1 and TRBJ2-7, with D perhaps being TRBD1 or TRBD2 (5 bases each). V gave up 4 bases and J gave up 2 bases, with 12 bases separating them. CDR1 SQVTM and CDR2 ANQGSEA come from the germline V gene. This CDR3 comprises 13 residues. CDR3 in amino acids: CSVAPGTPYEQYF. In DNA form, the CDR3 reads TGCAGCGTTGCTCCCGGGACGCCCTACGAGCAGTACTTC.

This clonotype showed up just a few times. A read error may account for a junction end that differs from germline. The V call is TRBV7-3, the J call TRBJ2-1; D unresolved. Germline assignment: CDR1 SGHTA and CDR2 FQGTGA. There are 15 residues in the CDR3. This CDR3 reads CASSLTWRPYNERFF. The DNA of the CDR3 is TGTGCCAGCAGCTTAACCTGGCGTCCCTACAATGAGCGGTTCTTC.

The chain carries TRBV4-1 and TRBJ1-2; D gene uncertain. This CDR3 has 14 amino acids. With 6 bases removed from V and 4 bases from J, the gap between germline ends came to 15 bases. The germline CDR1 and CDR2 sequences are MGHRA and YSYEKL. The CDR3 DNA follows: TGCGCCAGCAGGCAAACGCCGGCAGCCTATGGCTACACCTTC. It encodes CASRQTPAAYGYTF.

There are many counts of this clonotype. The rearrangement links TRBV27 to TRBJ1-6; D unresolved. The CDR3 has 14 residues. CDR1 and CDR2 from the germline V gene are MNHEY and SMNVEV (reference sequence). Between the trimmed V and J ends, which lost 6 bases and 0 bases, there was a span of 6 bases. The CDR3 DNA sequence: TGTGCCAGCAGCGAGTCCTCCTATAATTCACCCCTCCACTTT. Residues: CASSESSYNSPLHF.

CDR3 coding DNA: TGTGCCAGCAGTGCGACAGGGGGCGAGGGAGGCTACACCTTC. Translating it yields CASSATGGEGGYTF. The chain couples TRBV2 to TRBJ1-2; 10 bases map to TRBD1. J gave up 8 bases and V 4 bases, and 7 bases lay outside the gene matches. This CDR3 has 14 amino acids. Per germline, CDR1 SNHLY and CDR2 FYNNEI.

The table lists this clonotype with a few counts. A much larger clone differs by one base, so this may be a read error. J is TRBJ1-2 and V is TRBV7-2; the match to TRBD1 covers 8 bases. The CDR3 consists of 13 residues. Germline values: CDR1 SGHTA, CDR2 FQGNSA. V lost 8 bases, J lost 4 bases, and 6 bases stayed unmatched. DNA for the CDR3: TGTGCCAGCGGCCCGACAGGGGTCTATGGCTACACCTTC. This translates into CASGPTGVYGYTF.

This clonotype has just a few counts. This rearrangement joins TRBV11-2 to TRBJ2-5, with TRBD1 as a possible D gene (5 bases). CDR1 is SGHAT and CDR2 is FQNNGV in the germline V gene. V was clipped by 1 base and J by 11 bases, with 14 bases between them. The CDR3 spans 13 residues. The CDR3 is CASSLAGVSGQYF. The CDR3 coding sequence is TGTGCCAGCAGCTTAGCCGGAGTCTCAGGGCAGTACTTC.